This record covers a single TCR beta chain. The antigen is unknown. This sample was included in a study of T cell responses to AZD1222 COVID-19 vaccine. V lost 4 bases and J lost 7; bases outside the gene matches: 10. The germline V gene encodes CDR1 MGHRA and CDR2 YSYEKL. The CDR3 length is 16 residues. Data came from immunoSEQ multiplex PCR; TCRdb stores just in-frame clones and leaves some out. The table shows about 150,000 clones, with about 87% occurring only once. Notes on the study in general: Repertoires in all cases were sampled only once the peak T cell response had passed. Unmutated variant regions reportedly attract nearly half of all spike-specific TCRs. There were mostly white British donors and more females than males, and clonal diversity was possibly underestimated.

The receptor was derived from an adult in good health. Sequenced material: peripheral blood, taken on day 0 of AZD1222 vaccination. The V gene is TRBV4-1, the J gene TRBJ1-6; 7 bases match TRBD1. The CDR3 sequence is CASSRGTQGWNSPLHF. DNA for the CDR3: TGCGCCAGCAGCCGAGGGACACAGGGGTGGAATTCACCCCTCCACTTT.